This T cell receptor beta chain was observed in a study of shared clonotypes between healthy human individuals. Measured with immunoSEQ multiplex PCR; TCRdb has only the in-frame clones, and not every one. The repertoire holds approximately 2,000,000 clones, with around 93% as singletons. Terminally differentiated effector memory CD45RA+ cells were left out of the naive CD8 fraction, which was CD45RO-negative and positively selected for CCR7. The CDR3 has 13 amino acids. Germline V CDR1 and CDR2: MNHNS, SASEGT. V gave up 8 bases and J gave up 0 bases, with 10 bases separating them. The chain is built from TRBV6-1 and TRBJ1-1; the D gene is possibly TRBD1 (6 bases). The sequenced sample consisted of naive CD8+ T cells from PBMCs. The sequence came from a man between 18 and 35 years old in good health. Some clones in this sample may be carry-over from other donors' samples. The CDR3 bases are TGTGCCAGCGGGGACACCTTGAACACTGAAGCTTTCTTT. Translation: CASGDTLNTEAFF.